These 21 T cell receptor beta chains originate from one sample sequenced in a study of cytomegalovirus exposure and HLA in healthy donors. The PCR was carried out with 60 Vbeta primers and 13 Jbeta primers. Generated by immunoSEQ multiplex PCR, the TCRdb table keeps only in-frame clones and is missing some. This sample carries 100,000 or so clones, around 73% of them seen once, and the ten largest clones take approximately 1.3%. The sequencing input was PBMCs. Receptor source: a young man in good health and CMV-seronegative.

The V and J genes are TRBV5-1 and TRBJ1-1; maybe TRBD1 (5 bases). V lost 3 bases and J lost 3, with 15 bases in between. CDR3 length: 15 amino acids. Germline lookup yields CDR1 SGHRS and CDR2 YFSETQ. The CDR3 region is CASSSSKTDYTEAFF. Written as DNA, the CDR3 is TGCGCCAGCAGCTCCAGTAAGACAGACTACACTGAAGCTTTCTTT.

This clone was seen a single time. As DNA, the CDR3 is TGTGCCAGCAGCACCAATAGCGACACCGTCTATGGCTACACCTTC. Translated: CASSTNSDTVYGYTF. The genes are TRBV7-2 and TRBJ1-2, with D hard to call. The V end lost 5 bases, the J end lost 4 bases, and 17 bases lay between the germline ends. Germline CDR1 is SGHTA and CDR2 is FQGNSA. This CDR3 contains 15 residues.

The rearrangement joins TRBV6-1 to TRBJ2-6, with TRBD1 matching over 7 bases. CDR1 is MNHNS and CDR2 is SASEGT in the germline V gene. J lost 0 bases, V lost 4 bases, and 9 bases had no gene match. The CDR3 contains 18 residues. This CDR3 is CASSAKTGFISGANVLTF. DNA for the CDR3: TGTGCCAGCAGTGCGAAGACAGGGTTCATCTCTGGGGCCAACGTCCTGACTTTC.

The chain combines TRBV6-5 with TRBJ2-7; 9 bases line up with TRBD1. The CDR3 loop spans 15 amino acids. Trimming cost V 5 bases and J 7 bases; bases outside gene matches: 12. Germline CDR1 reads MNHEY; CDR2 reads SVGAGI. DNA for the CDR3: TGTGCCAGCAGTCCATCGGGACAGGGATTTTGGGAGCAGTACTTC. It encodes CASSPSGQGFWEQYF.

This clone has more than one count but fewer than ten. The rearrangement uses TRBV9 and TRBJ2-5; no clear D. CDR1 is SGDLS and CDR2 is YYNGEE in the germline V gene. CDR3 length equals 15 residues. Trimming cost V 4 bases and J 0 bases, with 13 bases left between them. CDR3 sequence (DNA): TGTGCCAGCAGCCCCACAGCCGCCGACCAAGAGACCCAGTACTTC. It is translated as CASSPTAADQETQYF.

V gene TRBV9 combines with J gene TRBJ2-1; D is unresolved. Germline V gives CDR1 SGDLS, CDR2 YYNGEE. Trimming left V 0 bases short and J 10 bases short, with 8 bases between. The CDR3 spans 12 residues. The CDR3 DNA sequence: TGTGCCAGCAGCGTAGCTGACTTAGAGCAGTTCTTC. This codes for CASSVADLEQFF.

V is TRBV20-1 and J is TRBJ2-1; D unclear. The germline V gene encodes CDR1 DFQATT and CDR2 SNEGSKA (reference sequence). Trimming took 4 bases from V and 5 from J, leaving 3 bases between them. This CDR3 region has 10 residues. The CDR3 is CSAINNEQFF. As DNA, the CDR3 is TGCAGTGCTATCAACAATGAGCAGTTCTTC.

V is TRBV6-5 and J is TRBJ1-5; D remains ambiguous. V lost 5 bases and J lost 6, with 14 bases in between. Germline CDR1 MNHEY, CDR2 SVGAGI. The CDR3 covers 14 residues. CDR3 sequence (DNA): TGTGCCAGCAGTGGGGAGCAAGGCAGTCAGCCCCAGCATTTT. It encodes CASSGEQGSQPQHF.

CDR3 nucleotides: TGTGCCAGCAGTTTAGACGGGACATTCTTCGATACGCAGTATTTT. It translates to CASSLDGTFFDTQYF. The rearrangement uses TRBV27 and TRBJ2-3, with a weak D call TRBD1 (6 bases). The CDR3 length is 15 residues. The germline V gene has CDR1 MNHEY and CDR2 SMNVEV (reference sequence). V lost 2 bases and J lost 6, with 15 bases in between.

The chain recombines TRBV9 with TRBJ1-5; D remains ambiguous. The CDR3 covers 14 residues. Between the trimmed V and J ends, which lost 0 bases and 7 bases, there was a span of 11 bases. Germline CDR1 reads SGDLS; CDR2 reads YYNGEE. The CDR3 coding sequence is TGTGCCAGCAGCGTAGATAACAGCCCACAGCCCCAGCATTTT. The encoded protein is CASSVDNSPQPQHF. The full variable domain, completed using reference TRBV9 and TRBJ1-5, is DSGVTQTPKHLITATGQRVTLRCSPRSGDLSVYWYQQSLDQGLQFLIQYYNGEERAKGNILERFSAQQFPDLHSELNLSSLELGDSALYFCASSVDNSPQPQHFGDGTRLSIL.

This chain joins TRBV9 and TRBJ1-2; no clear D gene. The CDR3 is made up of 9 amino acids. Between the trimmed V and J ends, which lost 4 bases and 10 bases, there was a span of 5 bases. The germline V gene encodes CDR1 SGDLS and CDR2 YYNGEE. The CDR3: CASSLPYTF. In nucleotides, the CDR3 is TGTGCCAGCAGCCTCCCCTACACCTTC. The full variable domain, rest sourced from reference TRBV9 and TRBJ1-2, is DSGVTQTPKHLITATGQRVTLRCSPRSGDLSVYWYQQSLDQGLQFLIQYYNGEERAKGNILERFSAQQFPDLHSELNLSSLELGDSALYFCASSLPYTFGSGTRLTVV.

This sequence joins TRBV9 and TRBJ2-5; D might be TRBD1 (5 bases). The CDR3 covers 16 residues. The germline V gene has CDR1 SGDLS and CDR2 YYNGEE. V was clipped by 3 bases and J by 0 bases, with 15 bases between them. CDR3 sequence reads: CASSALVSGNQETQYF. The CDR3 DNA follows: TGTGCCAGCAGCGCCCTAGTTTCAGGGAACCAAGAGACCCAGTACTTC.

This clone occurred a few times. The chain links TRBV29-1 to TRBJ1-2; D perhaps matches TRBD1 (6 bases). Germline lookup yields CDR1 SQVTM and CDR2 ANQGSEA. V shed 2 bases and J shed 1 base, with 11 bases lying between them. The CDR3 extends over 14 amino acids. The CDR3 DNA is TGCAGCGTTGAAATGGGGGCTCGTAACTATGGCTACACCTTC. Amino acids: CSVEMGARNYGYTF.

The V and J genes are TRBV10-1 and TRBJ1-2; possibly TRBD1 for D (5 bases). V was trimmed by 4 bases and J by 6 bases, leaving 12 bases between them. The CDR3 totals 13 residues. Germline V lookup: CDR1 WNHNN, CDR2 SYGVQD (reference sequence). This CDR3 reads CASSGTLTHGYTF. In DNA form, the CDR3 reads TGCGCCAGCAGTGGGACACTGACCCATGGCTACACCTTC.

The chain couples TRBV7-8 to TRBJ2-2, with D maybe TRBD2 (7 bases). The V gene's germline CDR1 is SGHVS and CDR2 FQNEAQ. V lost 1 base and J lost 5, with 17 bases in between. The CDR3 sequence is 17 residues long. The CDR3 DNA is TGTGCCAGCAGCTTAGGCGGCGGGGGCTCCATTACCGGGGAGCTGTTTTTT. Its translation is CASSLGGGGSITGELFF.

This clone was seen a single time. The rearrangement uses TRBV2 and TRBJ2-1, with 8 positions matching TRBD1. V shed 6 bases and J 8 bases; nucleotides not matched to a gene: 6. This CDR3 has 13 residues. The germline V gene has CDR1 SNHLY and CDR2 FYNNEI. In DNA, the CDR3 is TGTGCCAGCAGGGTTCAGGGGGCAGATGAGCAGTTCTTC. Its translation is CASRVQGADEQFF.

J is TRBJ1-2 and V is TRBV7-2; 11 bases match TRBD1. Germline-derived CDR1 and CDR2 are SGHTA and FQGNSA. Trimming took 8 bases from V and 7 from J; bases not matched to a gene: 9. CDR3 length: 14 amino acids. This CDR3 reads CASALKGQGGGYTF. The CDR3, as DNA: TGTGCCAGCGCTCTGAAGGGACAGGGGGGTGGCTACACCTTC.

Only one count was recorded for this clone. The chain carries TRBV5-1 and TRBJ1-1; D unclear. Germline CDR1 reads SGHRS; CDR2 reads YFSETQ. This CDR3 has 16 residues. V was shortened by 0 bases and J by 4 bases, with 16 bases between the two germline ends. CDR3 amino acids: CASSLGFVYDGTEAFF. In nucleotides, the CDR3 is TGCGCCAGCAGCTTGGGGTTTGTCTACGATGGCACTGAAGCTTTCTTT. Full variable domain (outside the CDR3, taken from reference TRBV5-1 and TRBJ1-1): KAGVTQTPRYLIKTRGQQVTLSCSPISGHRSVSWYQQTPGQGLQFLFEYFSETQRNKGNFPGRFSGRQFSNSRSEMNVSTLELGDSALYLCASSLGFVYDGTEAFFGQGTRLTVV.

This chain connects TRBV28 to TRBJ1-2; 9 bases align to TRBD1. This CDR3 spans 13 amino acids. Germline V lookup: CDR1 MDHEN, CDR2 SYDVKM. Germline trimming cut 6 bases from V and 6 bases from J; bases unmatched to any gene: 5. CDR3 DNA sequence: TGTGCCAGCAGAGAACAGGGGGCAAATGGCTACACCTTC. Its translation is CASREQGANGYTF.

In regard to this clone: Other DNA sequences within the sample encode an identical CDR3. The CDR3 DNA reads TGTGCCACCAGCAGAGATCGGGGTAGTGGAAACACCATATATTTT. This gives the protein CATSRDRGSGNTIYF. The chain couples TRBV15 to TRBJ1-3; D gene uncertain. There are 15 residues in the CDR3. CDR1 and CDR2 from the germline V gene are LNHNV and YYDKDF (reference sequence). Trimming took 0 bases from V and 3 from J, leaving 9 bases between them.

The chain is built from TRBV7-9 and TRBJ1-2, with 11 bases that match TRBD1. After removal of 3 bases from V and 8 bases from J, the junction contained 2 bases not matched to a gene. The V gene's germline CDR1 is SEHNR and CDR2 FQNEAQ (reference sequence). This CDR3 is built from 13 residues. CDR3 sequence: CASSFGQGAGYTF. The CDR3 DNA reads TGTGCCAGCAGCTTCGGACAGGGGGCCGGCTACACCTTC.